This T cell receptor beta chain was found in a study of blood T cell repertoires in COVID-19. Germline V gene lookup returns CDR1 SGHRS and CDR2 YFSETQ. The trim removed 9 bases at V and 6 bases at J, leaving 9 bases unmatched. This CDR3 is built from 13 residues. Measured with immunoSEQ multiplex PCR; TCRdb has only the in-frame clones, and not every one. The table shows under 80,000 clones, with 85% to 90% occurring only once. The chain couples TRBV5-1 to TRBJ1-2; TRBD1 matches at 9 bases. The sequence derives from a man between 70 and 80 years old with active COVID-19. Sequenced: peripheral blood. The chain's CDR3 is CAKPRDREDGYTF. CDR3 nucleotides: TGCGCCAAACCCCGGGACAGGGAGGATGGCTACACCTTC. Filled out from reference TRBV5-1 and TRBJ1-2, the complete variable domain reads KAGVTQTPRYLIKTRGQQVTLSCSPISGHRSVSWYQQTPGQGLQFLFEYFSETQRNKGNFPGRFSGRQFSNSRSEMNVSTLELGDSALYLCAKPRDREDGYTFGSGTRLTVV.